This passage covers 6 T cell receptor beta chains from one sample sequenced in a study of CD8+CD57+ T cells in acquired aplastic anemia. Genomic DNA acted as the template from which TCR beta VDJ combination and CDR3 sequence profiling were carried out. TCRdb re-analysed the reads in MiXCR, keeping a single row per CDR3 protein. The sample has under 200,000 distinct CDR3 sequences, roughly 48% seen once; the top ten hold about 1.1%. Source material: sorted CD4+, CD8+, or CD8+CD57+ T cells (not recorded which) from PBMCs. These receptors were obtained from a human donor in good health.

This clonotype was counted ten times or more. The J gene is TRBJ1-4, the V gene TRBV20-1; no clear D gene. Per germline, CDR1 DFQATT and CDR2 SNEGSKA (reference sequence). This CDR3 spans 15 amino acids. V lost 3 bases, J lost 6 bases, and 17 bases lay in between. CDR3 residues: CSARVSVPSYEKLFF. CDR3 DNA sequence: TGCAGTGCTAGGGTGTCAGTCCCGAGTTATGAAAAACTGTTTTTT.

The genes are TRBV4-3 and TRBJ2-4, with 8 bases identical to TRBD2. The CDR3 sequence is 16 residues long. Germline V gives CDR1 LGHNA, CDR2 YSLEER. Losses at the gene ends were 5 bases for V and 9 bases for J; bases not matched to a gene: 15. The CDR3 region is CASSSQAAGGGSIQYF. In DNA form, the CDR3 reads TGCGCCAGCAGCTCTCAAGCCGCGGGGGGAGGAAGCATTCAGTACTTC.

The chain couples TRBV7-6 to TRBJ2-1; D assignment may be TRBD1 or TRBD2 (5 bases each). The CDR3 runs to 13 residues. The germline V gene encodes CDR1 SGHVS and CDR2 FNYEAQ. Trimming stripped 5 bases from V and 3 bases from J, with 8 bases between. This CDR3 is CASSRDGYNEQFF. CDR3 sequence (DNA): TGTGCCAGCAGCCGGGACGGCTACAATGAGCAGTTCTTC.

This clonotype appeared a single time. CDR3 sequence (DNA): TGTGCCAGCAGCCAAGGGCAGGGAGTCGAGCAGTACTTC. It codes for CASSQGQGVEQYF. The gene calls are TRBV3-1 and TRBJ2-7, with D perhaps assigned TRBD1 or TRBD2 (5 bases each). The CDR3 runs 13 residues. From germline, CDR1 is LGHDT and CDR2 YNNKEL (reference sequence). The V end was cut by 1 base, the J end by 6 bases, with 10 bases between.

The chain uses TRBV24-1 and TRBJ2-3; 7 nucleotides match TRBD2. Germline CDR1 KGHDR, CDR2 SFDVKD. CDR3 length equals 15 residues. The J segment lost 2 bases and the V segment lost 3 bases, leaving 4 bases of the junction unmatched. CDR3 bases: TGTGCCACCAGTGATCGCGGGGGACTCACAGATACGCAGTATTTT. Amino acid sequence: CATSDRGGLTDTQYF.

This clonotype was recorded many times. The gene calls are TRBV4-1 and TRBJ1-5; TRBD1 aligns across 11 bases. The germline CDR1 and CDR2 sequences are MGHRA and YSYEKL. Trimming removed 1 base from V and 1 base from J; junction bases left unmatched: 6. The CDR3 sequence is 18 residues long. In nucleotides, the CDR3 is TGCGCCAGCAGCCAAGGACCTGGACAGGGGGCGAGCAATCAGCCCCAGCATTTT. Translated, it gives CASSQGPGQGASNQPQHF.